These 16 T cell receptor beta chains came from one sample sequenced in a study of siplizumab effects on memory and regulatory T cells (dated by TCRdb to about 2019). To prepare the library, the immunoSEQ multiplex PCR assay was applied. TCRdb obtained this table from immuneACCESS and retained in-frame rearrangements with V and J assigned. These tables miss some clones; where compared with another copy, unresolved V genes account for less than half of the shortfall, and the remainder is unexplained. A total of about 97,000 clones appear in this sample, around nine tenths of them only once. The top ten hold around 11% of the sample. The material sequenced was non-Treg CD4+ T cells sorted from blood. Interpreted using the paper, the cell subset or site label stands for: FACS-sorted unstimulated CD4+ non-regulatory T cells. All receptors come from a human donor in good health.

CDR3 DNA: TGTGCCAGCAGTTCACGGGAGGGCGCCTACGAGCAGTACTTC. This codes for CASSSREGAYEQYF. The chain carries TRBV6-5 and TRBJ2-7; 8 bases fit TRBD2. Germline lookup yields CDR1 MNHEY and CDR2 SVGAGI. The junction had 4 bases not matched to a gene; V was cut back by 4 bases and J by 2 bases. The CDR3 has 14 amino acids.

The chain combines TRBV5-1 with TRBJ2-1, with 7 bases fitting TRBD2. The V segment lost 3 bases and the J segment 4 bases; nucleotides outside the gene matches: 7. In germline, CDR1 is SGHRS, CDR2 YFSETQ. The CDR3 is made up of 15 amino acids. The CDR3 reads CASSYRAGEYNEQFF. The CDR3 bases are TGCGCCAGCAGCTATAGGGCGGGGGAGTACAATGAGCAGTTCTTC.

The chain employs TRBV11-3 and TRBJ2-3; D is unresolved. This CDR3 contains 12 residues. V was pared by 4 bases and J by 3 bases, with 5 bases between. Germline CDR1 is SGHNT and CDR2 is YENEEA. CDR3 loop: CASSYGTDTQYF. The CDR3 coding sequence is TGTGCCAGCAGCTACGGTACAGATACGCAGTATTTT. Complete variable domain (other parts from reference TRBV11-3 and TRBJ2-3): EAGVVQSPRYKIIEKKQPVAFWCNPISGHNTLYWYLQNLGQGPELLIRYENEEAVDDSQLPKDRFSAERLKGVDSTLKIQPAELGDSAVYLCASSYGTDTQYFGPGTRLTVL.

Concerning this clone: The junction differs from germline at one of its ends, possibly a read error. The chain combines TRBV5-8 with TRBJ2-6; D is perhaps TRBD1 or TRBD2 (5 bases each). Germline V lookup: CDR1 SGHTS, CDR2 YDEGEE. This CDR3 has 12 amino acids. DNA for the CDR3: TGTGCCAGCAGTCCCCGGGACGGATCATCCATTTTC. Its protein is CASSPRDGSSIF.

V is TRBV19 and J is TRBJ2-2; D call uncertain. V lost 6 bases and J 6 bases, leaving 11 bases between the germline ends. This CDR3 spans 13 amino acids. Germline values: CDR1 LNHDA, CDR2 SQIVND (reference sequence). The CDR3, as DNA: TGTGCCAGTAGCCCCTATTCCCCCGGGGAGCTGTTTTTT. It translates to CASSPYSPGELFF.

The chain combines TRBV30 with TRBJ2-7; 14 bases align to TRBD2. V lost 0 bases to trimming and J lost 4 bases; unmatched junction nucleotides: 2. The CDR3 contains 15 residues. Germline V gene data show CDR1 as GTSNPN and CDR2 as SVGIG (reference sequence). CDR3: CAWSVRLAGGYEQYF. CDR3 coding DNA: TGTGCCTGGAGTGTACGACTAGCGGGAGGGTACGAGCAGTACTTC.

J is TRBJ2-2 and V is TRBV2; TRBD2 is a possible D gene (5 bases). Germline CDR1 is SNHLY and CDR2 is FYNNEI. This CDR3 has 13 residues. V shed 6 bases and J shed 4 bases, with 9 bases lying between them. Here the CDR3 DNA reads TGTGCCAGCAGCTCGGGGTCCACCGGGGAGCTGTTTTTT. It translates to CASSSGSTGELFF.

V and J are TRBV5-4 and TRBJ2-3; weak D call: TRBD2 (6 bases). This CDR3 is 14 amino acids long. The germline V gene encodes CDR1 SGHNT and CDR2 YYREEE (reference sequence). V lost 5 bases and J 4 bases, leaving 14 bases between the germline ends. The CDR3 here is CASRGRAGPDTQYF. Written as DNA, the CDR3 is TGTGCCAGCAGGGGGCGTGCGGGACCAGATACGCAGTATTTT.

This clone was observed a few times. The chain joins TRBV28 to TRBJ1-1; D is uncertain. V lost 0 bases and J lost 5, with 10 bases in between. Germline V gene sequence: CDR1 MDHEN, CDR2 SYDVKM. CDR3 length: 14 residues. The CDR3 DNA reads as TGTGCCAGCAGTTTATGGGGAGGGAAGACTGAAGCTTTCTTT. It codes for CASSLWGGKTEAFF.

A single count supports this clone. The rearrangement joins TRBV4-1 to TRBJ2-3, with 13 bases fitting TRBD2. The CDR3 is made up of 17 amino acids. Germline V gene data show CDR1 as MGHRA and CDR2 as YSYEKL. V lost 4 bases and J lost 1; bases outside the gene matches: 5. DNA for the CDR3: TGCGCCAGCAGCCGCGGACTAGCGGGAGAACGCACAGATACGCAGTATTTT. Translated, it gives CASSRGLAGERTDTQYF.

The CDR3 here is CASSHPGGEKLFF. CDR3 DNA: TGCGCCAGCAGCCACCCGGGAGGGGAAAAACTGTTTTTT. This chain connects TRBV5-1 to TRBJ1-4, with unresolved D. The CDR3 has 13 amino acids. Trimming took off 4 bases at V and 8 bases at J, with 12 bases between the two ends. CDR1 is SGHRS, CDR2 YFSETQ, per germline.

CDR3: CASGQREDTGELFF. The CDR3, as DNA: TGCGCCAGCGGCCAGCGGGAGGACACCGGGGAGCTGTTTTTT. The chain carries TRBV5-1 and TRBJ2-2, with 9 bases identical to TRBD2. This CDR3 has 14 residues. Germline V gene lookup returns CDR1 SGHRS and CDR2 YFSETQ. V was pared by 7 bases and J by 3 bases, with 4 bases of the junction left unmatched.

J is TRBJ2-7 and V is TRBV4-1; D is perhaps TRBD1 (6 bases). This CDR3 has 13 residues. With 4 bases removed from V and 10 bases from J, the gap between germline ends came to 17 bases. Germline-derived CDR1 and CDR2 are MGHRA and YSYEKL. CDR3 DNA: TGCGCCAGCAGCCCACCCGGACAGACGGATCAGTACTTC. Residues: CASSPPGQTDQYF.

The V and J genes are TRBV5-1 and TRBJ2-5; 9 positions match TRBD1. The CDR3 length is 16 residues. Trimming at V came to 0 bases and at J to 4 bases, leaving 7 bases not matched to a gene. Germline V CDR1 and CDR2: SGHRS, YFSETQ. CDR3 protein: CASSLAGTGRSETQYF. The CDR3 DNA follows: TGCGCCAGCAGCTTGGCTGGGACAGGGAGGTCAGAGACCCAGTACTTC.

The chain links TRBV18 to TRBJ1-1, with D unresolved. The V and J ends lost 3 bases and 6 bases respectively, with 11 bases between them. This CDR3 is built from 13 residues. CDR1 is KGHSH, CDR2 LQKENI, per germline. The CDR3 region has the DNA TGTGCCAGCTCACCGATGGGGTCGGCTGAAGCTTTCTTT. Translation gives CASSPMGSAEAFF.

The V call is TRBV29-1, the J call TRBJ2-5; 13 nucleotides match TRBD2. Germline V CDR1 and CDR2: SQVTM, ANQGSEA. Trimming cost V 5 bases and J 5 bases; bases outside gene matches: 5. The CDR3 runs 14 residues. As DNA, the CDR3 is TGCAGCGTTACGGGACTAGCGGGGTGGGAGACCCAGTACTTC. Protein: CSVTGLAGWETQYF. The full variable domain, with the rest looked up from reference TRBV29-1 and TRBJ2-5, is SAVISQKPSRDICQRGTSLTIQCQVDSQVTMMFWYRQQPGQSLTLIATANQGSEATYESGFVIDKFPISRPNLTFSTLTVSNMSPEDSSIYLCSVTGLAGWETQYFGPGTRLLVL.